This T cell receptor (beta chain) was documented in a study of control samples from healthy donors and cancer patients. The protocol was immunoSEQ multiplex PCR, while the TCRdb copy is restricted to in-frame clones and leaves out a portion. The table has some 95,000 clones, 75% to 85% seen once. Germline V gene sequence: CDR1 SGDLS, CDR2 YYNGEE. This CDR3 region has 14 residues. Deletions cut 0 bases from V and 7 bases from J, with 8 bases between. Sequencing input: blood. This rearrangement joins TRBV9 to TRBJ1-6; D possibly corresponds to TRBD1 (5 bases). The TCR was taken from a woman under 40 in good health. For the CDR3, the DNA is TGTGCCAGCAGCGTAGCGGGGGGAAATTCACCCCTCCACTTT. Translation: CASSVAGGNSPLHF.